This T cell receptor (beta chain) was captured by sequencing in a study of T cell changes during pregnancy in multiple sclerosis. The germline V gene encodes CDR1 SGDLS and CDR2 YYNGEE. The CDR3 is made up of 13 amino acids. V was clipped by 0 bases and J by 6 bases, with 10 bases between them. The assay was immunoSEQ multiplex PCR, and TCRdb's table has in-frame clones only and misses some. The repertoire holds about 73,000 clones, with around 92% as singletons. This rearrangement joins TRBV9 to TRBJ2-7, with D perhaps matching TRBD1 (5 bases). This TCR came from a female donor in good health, enrolled as a control in a pregnancy study. Sequences were derived from peripheral blood, sampled in the third trimester of pregnancy. The CDR3 DNA reads as TGTGCCAGCAGCGTAGGGCCCCAGGGCGAGCAGTACTTC. Protein product: CASSVGPQGEQYF.